This T cell receptor beta chain was recovered during a study of blood T cell repertoires in COVID-19. The wider study: COVID-19 samples collected from the United States, Italy and Spain covered acute and convalescent phases. The cDNA or gDNA used as material had been derived from T cells, B-cell-depleted T cells, or PBMCs.

Profiling relied on immunoSEQ multiplex PCR, and the TCRdb table lists in-frame clones only, not all of them. Altogether 100,000 to 150,000 clones are present, 85% to 90% being singletons, with the ten largest covering under 5%. Germline values: CDR1 SEHNR, CDR2 FQNEAQ (reference sequence). Trimming at V came to 1 base and at J to 3 bases, leaving 7 bases not matched to a gene. The CDR3 runs to 17 residues. The origin of this receptor is a man between 60 and 70 years old with acute or convalescent COVID-19. The chain combines TRBV7-9 with TRBJ2-1; 9 nucleotides line up with TRBD2. The sample comprised peripheral blood. The CDR3 coding sequence is TGTGCCAGCAGCTTAGTCGGTTCTAGCGGGAACTACAATGAGCAGTTCTTC. Its protein is CASSLVGSSGNYNEQFF. Complete variable domain (other parts from reference TRBV7-9 and TRBJ2-1): DTGVSQNPRHKITKRGQNVTFRCDPISEHNRLYWYRQTLGQGPEFLTYFQNEAQLEKSRLLSDRFSAERPKGSFSTLEIQRTEQGDSAMYLCASSLVGSSGNYNEQFFGPGTRLTVL.